The T cell receptor beta chain described here comes from a study of blood T cell repertoires in COVID-19. Study information: Specimens from acute and convalescent COVID-19 originated in the United States, Italy and Spain. PBMCs, B-cell-depleted T cells, or T cells were the source of the cDNA or gDNA that made up the material.

In the study's own analysis: The authors estimated nucleated cell counts from reference gene primer amplification. TCRdb's copy holds only in-frame clones and misses some; the assay was immunoSEQ multiplex PCR. V and J calls and clone size are those listed in that table; D and trimming were worked out from the DNA. The repertoire has about 140,000 clones, 65% to 80% of them found once; the top ten carry just under 2%. Sequencing input: peripheral blood. This TCR was recovered from a woman aged 60-75 years with acute or convalescent COVID-19.

The CDR3 nucleotides are TGCGCCAGCAGCTTGGTCGGGATTCGTGAAGCTTTCTTT. Its translation: CASSLVGIREAFF. The chain employs TRBV5-1 and TRBJ1-1; no clear D. Trimming took 0 bases from V and 7 from J, leaving 10 bases between them. Germline CDR1 SGHRS, CDR2 YFSETQ. The CDR3 runs 13 residues.